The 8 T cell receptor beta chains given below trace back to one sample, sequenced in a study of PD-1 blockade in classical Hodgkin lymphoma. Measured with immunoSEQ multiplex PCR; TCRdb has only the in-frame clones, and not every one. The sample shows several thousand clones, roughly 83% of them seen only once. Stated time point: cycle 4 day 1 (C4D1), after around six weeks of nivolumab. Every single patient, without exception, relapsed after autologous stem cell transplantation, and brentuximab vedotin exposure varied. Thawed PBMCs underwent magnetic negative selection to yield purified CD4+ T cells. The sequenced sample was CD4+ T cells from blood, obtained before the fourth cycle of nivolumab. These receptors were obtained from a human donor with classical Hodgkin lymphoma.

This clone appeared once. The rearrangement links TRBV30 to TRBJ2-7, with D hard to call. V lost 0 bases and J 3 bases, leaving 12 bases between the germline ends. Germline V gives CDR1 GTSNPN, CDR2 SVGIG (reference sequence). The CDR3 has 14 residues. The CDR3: CAWSVKVPYYEQYF. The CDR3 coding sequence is TGTGCCTGGAGTGTTAAGGTTCCCTACTACGAGCAGTACTTC.

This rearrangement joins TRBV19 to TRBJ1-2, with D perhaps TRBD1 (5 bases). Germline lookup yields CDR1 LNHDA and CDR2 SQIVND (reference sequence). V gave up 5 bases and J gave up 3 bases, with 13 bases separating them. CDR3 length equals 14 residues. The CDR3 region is CASSLPGPYYGYTF. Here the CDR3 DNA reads TGTGCCAGTAGTCTCCCGGGACCGTACTATGGCTACACCTTC. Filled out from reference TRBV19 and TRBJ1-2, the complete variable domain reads DGGITQSPKYLFRKEGQNVTLSCEQNLNHDAMYWYRQDPGQGLRLIYYSQIVNDFQKGDIAEGYSVSREKKESFPLTVTSAQKNPTAFYLCASSLPGPYYGYTFGSGTRLTVV.

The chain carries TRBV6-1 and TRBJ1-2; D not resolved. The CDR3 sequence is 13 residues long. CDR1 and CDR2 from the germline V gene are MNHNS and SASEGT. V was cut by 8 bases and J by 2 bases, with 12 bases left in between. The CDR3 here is CASGRAGNYGYTF. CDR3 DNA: TGTGCCAGCGGGAGGGCGGGAAACTATGGCTACACCTTC.

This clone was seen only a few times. The CDR3 nucleotides are TGCGCCAGCAGCTTCGCCGGGACCGAGATAAGGGATGAAAAACTGTTTTTT. Its translation: CASSFAGTEIRDEKLFF. The chain employs TRBV4-3 and TRBJ1-4; tentatively, D is TRBD1 (5 bases). There are 17 residues in the CDR3. Germline CDR1 reads LGHNA; CDR2 reads YSLEER. Trimming stripped 5 bases from V and 6 bases from J, with 22 bases between.

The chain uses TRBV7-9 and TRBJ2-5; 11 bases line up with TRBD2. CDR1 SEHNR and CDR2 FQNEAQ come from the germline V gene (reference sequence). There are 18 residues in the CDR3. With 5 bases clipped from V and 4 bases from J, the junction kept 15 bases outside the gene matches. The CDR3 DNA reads TGTGCCAGCAGCCTACCACCCCGACTAGCGGGGTTGAGAGAGACCCAGTACTTC. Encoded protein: CASSLPPRLAGLRETQYF.

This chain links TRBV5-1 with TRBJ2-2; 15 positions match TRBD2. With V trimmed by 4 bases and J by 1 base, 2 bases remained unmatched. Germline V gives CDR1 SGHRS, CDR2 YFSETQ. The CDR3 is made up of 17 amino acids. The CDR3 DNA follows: TGCGCCAGCAGCCCGGGACTAGCGGGGGGGAACACCGGGGAGCTGTTTTTT. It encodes CASSPGLAGGNTGELFF.

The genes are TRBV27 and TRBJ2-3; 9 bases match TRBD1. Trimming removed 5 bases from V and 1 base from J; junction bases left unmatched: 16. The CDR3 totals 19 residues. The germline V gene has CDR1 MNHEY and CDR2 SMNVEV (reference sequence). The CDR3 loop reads CASSNPGQGIPTRTDTQYF. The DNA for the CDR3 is TGTGCCAGCAGTAACCCGGGACAGGGAATCCCGACCCGCACAGATACGCAGTATTTT.

The DNA for the CDR3 is TGCAGCGTTGAACCGAGGGACAGGGGGGAAAAACTGTTTTTT. Protein: CSVEPRDRGEKLFF. This chain connects TRBV29-1 to TRBJ1-4; 11 positions agree with TRBD1. This CDR3 spans 14 amino acids. V was pared by 2 bases and J by 8 bases, with 4 bases of the junction left unmatched. Germline V gene lookup returns CDR1 SQVTM and CDR2 ANQGSEA.